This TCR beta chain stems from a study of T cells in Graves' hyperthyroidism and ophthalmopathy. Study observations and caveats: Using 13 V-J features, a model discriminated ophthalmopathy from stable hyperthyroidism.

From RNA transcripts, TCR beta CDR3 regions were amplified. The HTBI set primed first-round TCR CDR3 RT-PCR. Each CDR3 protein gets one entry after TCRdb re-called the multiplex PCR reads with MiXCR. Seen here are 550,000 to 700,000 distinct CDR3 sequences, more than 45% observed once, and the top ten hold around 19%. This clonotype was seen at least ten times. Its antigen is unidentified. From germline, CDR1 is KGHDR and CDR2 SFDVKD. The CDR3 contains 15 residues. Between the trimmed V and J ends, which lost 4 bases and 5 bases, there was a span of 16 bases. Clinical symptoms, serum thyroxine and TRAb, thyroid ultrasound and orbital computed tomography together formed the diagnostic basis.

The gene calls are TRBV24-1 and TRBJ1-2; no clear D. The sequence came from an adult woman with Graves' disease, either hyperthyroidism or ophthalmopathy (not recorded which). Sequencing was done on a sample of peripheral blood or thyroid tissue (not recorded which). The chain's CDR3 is CATSDPGVDEYGYTF. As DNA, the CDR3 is TGTGCCACCAGTGACCCGGGAGTGGATGAGTATGGCTACACCTTC.